This TCR beta chain is from a study of blood T cells in healthy people across ages. Using a J-beta primer mix together with a sample-barcoded 5' primer, a second PCR was run for roughly 6 to 11 cycles. TCRdb reprocessed the 5' RACE reads via MiXCR and lists one record per CDR3 protein. The sample consists of hundreds of thousands of distinct CDR3 sequences, around two fifths of them appearing once. This CDR3 has 14 residues. The germline V gene encodes CDR1 MDHEN and CDR2 SYDVKM. Trimming stripped 2 bases from V and 7 bases from J, with 9 bases between. Sequenced: blood. The genes are TRBV28 and TRBJ1-6, with D possibly matching TRBD1 (6 bases). The sequence was obtained from an elderly man in good health. CDR3 loop: CASSLPRGNSPLHF. CDR3 DNA: TGTGCCAGCAGTTTACCGAGGGGGAATTCACCCCTCCACTTT.